The entry below gives a single TCR beta chain sequence along with its context. Original methodology: For nucleated cells, counts were estimated from reference gene primer amplification. Produced via immunoSEQ multiplex PCR; TCRdb's table is partial and in-frame only. The V and J calls and clone size were taken over from that table, and D and trimming were inferred from the DNA. Altogether roughly 230,000 clones are present, roughly 80% being singletons, with the ten largest covering approximately 7.2%. There are 14 residues in the CDR3. Germline V CDR1 and CDR2: LGHNA, YNFKEQ. The J segment lost 3 bases and the V segment lost 6 bases, leaving 3 bases of the junction unmatched. This specimen belongs to a study of blood T cell repertoires in COVID-19. Study summary: Samples of COVID-19 (acute and convalescent) were obtained from the United States, Italy and Spain.

This sequence joins TRBV4-2 and TRBJ2-1, with 9 bases that match TRBD1. The source is a woman over 75 with acute or convalescent COVID-19. Specimen: peripheral blood. The DNA of the CDR3 is TGTGCCAGCAGACCGGGACAGGGCTACAATGAGCAGTTCTTC. It specifies CASRPGQGYNEQFF.